Included here is one TCR beta chain sequence, with context. The specificity of this receptor is unknown. Base quality data are lacking; no much larger clone is found one base away. One collaborating source in Seattle enrolled patients during active infection and followed them longitudinally through the course of disease. Collaborating institutions collected whole blood in K2EDTA tubes following their own protocols. For TCRbeta analysis, collaborators shipped samples in one of three forms: frozen whole blood, isolated PBMCs, or DNA extracted from either of those sample types. The data originate from a study of blood T cell repertoires in COVID-19 (dated by TCRdb to 2018 to 2020). For the wider study: The collaborator samples originated in the United States, Italy and Spain and spanned the acute and convalescent phases of COVID-19. The repertoires were released in a freely available public database intended as a resource for research on the immune response to SARS-CoV-2. The material from the prospective study consisted of cDNA or gDNA derived from T cells, B-cell-depleted T cells, or PBMCs. The samples were drawn from the first 160 participants of the ongoing ImmuneRACE study and from 950 to 1,500 subjects provided by 6 global collaborators. Deeply sampled blood TCRbeta repertoires from subjects exposed to, actively infected with, or recovered from COVID-19 were included in the dataset. Where available, HLA class I and class II types were taken from metadata supplied by the sample provider and were not determined by assay-based typing. Sample metadata almost always included a de-identified subject ID, COVID-19 status, age in years and sex. Paper-wide results and their limitations: Clinical and demographic metadata were provided uncurated, with the amount varying by source and participant.

Inclusive of the bounding cysteine and phenylalanine, the CDR3 is 13 residues long. The sequence is cut down to CDR3 DNA, 39 bases in frame from base 1. CDR1 and CDR2 are read off the germline V gene as KGHSH and LQKENI. The junction shows trimming of 2 bases on V and 5 bases on J, plus 9 bases between the germline ends. TCRbeta CDR3 regions were amplified from genomic DNA by means of the immunoSEQ Assay, a bias-controlled multiplex PCR. The paper's processing steps were these. Nucleated cell counts per sample were estimated from amplification of reference gene primers within the assay. To quantify the absolute abundance of each unique TCRbeta CDR3 rearrangement, sequence reads were collapsed and filtered. For each sample, productive Simpson clonality was calculated as the square root of Simpson's diversity index over productive rearrangements. The immuneACCESS repertoire file appears here via TCRdb, limited to in-frame rearrangements. These files lack a portion of the clones; in checked studies, under half of the deficit traces to unresolved V genes, and the cause of the others is not known. V, J and clone size derive from that table, while D and trimming were established from the DNA sequence. This sample has roughly 150,000 clones in its table, and about 85% of those were observed once. The ten largest make up roughly 8.4% of the sample.

In this chain, TRBV18 is recombined with TRBJ2-5; no D gene can be assigned with confidence. Input material: peripheral blood. The TCR originated in a woman aged 80 or over with COVID-19, enrolled during active disease. The CDR3 amino acid sequence is: CASSPIARETQYF. The DNA sequence follows: TGTGCCAGCTCACCAATTGCCAGGGAGACCCAGTACTTC. Supplemented by the reference TRBV18 and TRBJ2-5 proteins around the CDR3, the complete variable domain is NAGVMQNPRHLVRRRGQEARLRCSPMKGHSHVYWYRQLPEEGLKFMVYLQKENIIDESGMPKERFSAEFPKEGPSILRIQQVVRGDSAAYFCASSPIARETQYFGPGTRLLVL.